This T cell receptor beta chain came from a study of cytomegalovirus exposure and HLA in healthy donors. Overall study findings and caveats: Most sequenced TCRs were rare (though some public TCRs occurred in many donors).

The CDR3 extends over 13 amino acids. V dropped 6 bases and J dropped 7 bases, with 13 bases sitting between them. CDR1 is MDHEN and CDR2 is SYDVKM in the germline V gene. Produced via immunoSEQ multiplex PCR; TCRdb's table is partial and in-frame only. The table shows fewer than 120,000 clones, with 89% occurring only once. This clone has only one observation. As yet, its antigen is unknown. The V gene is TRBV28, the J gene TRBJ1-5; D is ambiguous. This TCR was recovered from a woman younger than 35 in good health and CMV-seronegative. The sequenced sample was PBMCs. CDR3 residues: CASRSDPNQPQHF. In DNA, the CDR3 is TGTGCCAGCAGGAGCGACCCCAACCAGCCCCAGCATTTT. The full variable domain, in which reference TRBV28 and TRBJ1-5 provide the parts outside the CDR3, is DVKVTQSSRYLVKRTGEKVFLECVQDMDHENMFWYRQDPGLGLRLIYFSYDVKMKEKGDIPEGYSVSREKKERFSLILESASTNQTSMYLCASRSDPNQPQHFGDGTRLSIL.